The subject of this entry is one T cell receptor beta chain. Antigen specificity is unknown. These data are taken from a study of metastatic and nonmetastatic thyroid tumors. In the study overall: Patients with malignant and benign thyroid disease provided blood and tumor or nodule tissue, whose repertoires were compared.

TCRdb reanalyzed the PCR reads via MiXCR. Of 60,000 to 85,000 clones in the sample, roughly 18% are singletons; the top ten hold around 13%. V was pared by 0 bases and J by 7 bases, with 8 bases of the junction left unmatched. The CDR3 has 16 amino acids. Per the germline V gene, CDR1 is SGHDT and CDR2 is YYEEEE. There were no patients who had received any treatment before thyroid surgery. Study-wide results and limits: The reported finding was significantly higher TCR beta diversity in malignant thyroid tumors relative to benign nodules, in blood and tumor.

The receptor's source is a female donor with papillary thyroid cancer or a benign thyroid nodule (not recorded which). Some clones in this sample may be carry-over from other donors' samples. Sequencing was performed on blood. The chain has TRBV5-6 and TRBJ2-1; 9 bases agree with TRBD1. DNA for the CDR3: TGTGCCAGCAGCTTGGCCGGGACAGGGTTCCCGAATGAGCAGTTCTTC. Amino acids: CASSLAGTGFPNEQFF.